What follows are 18 T cell receptor beta chains derived from one specimen sequenced in a study of cytomegalovirus exposure and HLA in healthy donors. PCR used 60 Vbeta primers and 13 Jbeta primers. Here immunoSEQ multiplex PCR was the method, and the copy in TCRdb shows in-frame clones only, minus some. The data hold about 150,000 clones, with approximately 80% observed a single time. Material for sequencing was PBMCs. The receptors stem from a woman aged 50 to 65 in good health and CMV-seropositive.

The rearrangement joins TRBV7-9 to TRBJ2-7, with a tentative D call TRBD2 (6 bases). The CDR3 loop spans 14 amino acids. V gave up 6 bases and J gave up 4 bases, with 16 bases separating them. The germline gives CDR1 SEHNR, CDR2 FQNEAQ (reference sequence). The CDR3 nucleotides are TGTGCCAGCAGTCCGATCGCGGGGCAATACGAGCAGTACTTC. The encoded protein is CASSPIAGQYEQYF. Supplemented by reference TRBV7-9 and TRBJ2-7, the full variable domain reads DTGVSQNPRHKITKRGQNVTFRCDPISEHNRLYWYRQTLGQGPEFLTYFQNEAQLEKSRLLSDRFSAERPKGSFSTLEIQRTEQGDSAMYLCASSPIAGQYEQYFGPGTRLTVT.

The rearrangement joins TRBV9 to TRBJ2-1, with TRBD1 matching 7 bases. V lost 3 bases to trimming and J lost 0 bases; unmatched junction nucleotides: 9. Germline CDR1 is SGDLS and CDR2 is YYNGEE. The CDR3 contains 17 residues. The CDR3 coding sequence is TGTGCCAGCAGCGGGACAGGTGACATTGTCTCCTACAATGAGCAGTTCTTC. It encodes CASSGTGDIVSYNEQFF. Filled out from reference TRBV9 and TRBJ2-1, the complete variable domain reads DSGVTQTPKHLITATGQRVTLRCSPRSGDLSVYWYQQSLDQGLQFLIQYYNGEERAKGNILERFSAQQFPDLHSELNLSSLELGDSALYFCASSGTGDIVSYNEQFFGPGTRLTVL.

The DNA for the CDR3 is TGTGCCAGCAGCCCCGGAGGTAACACTGAAGCTTTCTTT. Translation: CASSPGGNTEAFF. The chain recombines TRBV9 with TRBJ1-1; unclear D gene. Germline loops: CDR1 SGDLS, CDR2 YYNGEE. Trimming took off 4 bases at V and 2 bases at J, with 9 bases between the two ends. This CDR3 has 13 residues. The full variable domain, rest sourced from reference TRBV9 and TRBJ1-1, is DSGVTQTPKHLITATGQRVTLRCSPRSGDLSVYWYQQSLDQGLQFLIQYYNGEERAKGNILERFSAQQFPDLHSELNLSSLELGDSALYFCASSPGGNTEAFFGQGTRLTVV.

This chain uses TRBV30 with TRBJ1-1; D may be TRBD1 (5 bases). The germline V gene has CDR1 GTSNPN and CDR2 SVGIG (reference sequence). CDR3 length: 13 residues. V lost 2 bases and J lost 0, with 7 bases in between. The CDR3: CAWSQGLNTEAFF. The CDR3 nucleotides are TGTGCCTGGAGTCAGGGTTTGAACACTGAAGCTTTCTTT.

The chain couples TRBV19 to TRBJ1-2; D call uncertain. There are 14 residues in the CDR3. The V end lost 6 bases, the J end lost 6 bases, and 17 bases lay between the germline ends. Germline V gene lookup returns CDR1 LNHDA and CDR2 SQIVND (reference sequence). The CDR3, as DNA: TGTGCCAGTAGCCGAACATGGGTGGAGGATGGCTACACCTTC. Protein sequence: CASSRTWVEDGYTF.

This chain uses TRBV5-5 with TRBJ2-1; no reliable D call. Between the trimmed V and J ends, which lost 0 bases and 4 bases, there was a span of 5 bases. The germline gives CDR1 SGHKS, CDR2 YYEKEE (reference sequence). CDR3 size: 13 residues. CDR3 sequence reads: CASSLGLYNEQFF. The CDR3 bases are TGTGCCAGCAGCTTGGGTCTGTACAATGAGCAGTTCTTC. The full variable domain, with the rest looked up from reference TRBV5-5 and TRBJ2-1, is DAGVTQSPTHLIKTRGQQVTLRCSPISGHKSVSWYQQVLGQGPQFIFQYYEKEERGRGNFPDRFSARQFPNYSSELNVNALLLGDSALYLCASSLGLYNEQFFGPGTRLTVL.

The CDR3, as DNA: TGTGCTAGTGGTTTGGGGGGCGCGAGCACTGAAGCTTTCTTT. The encoded protein is CASGLGGASTEAFF. This sequence joins TRBV12-5 and TRBJ1-1, with D perhaps TRBD1 (5 bases). V was trimmed by 1 base and J by 4 bases, leaving 10 bases between them. The length of the CDR3 is 14 residues. Looked up from germline, CDR1 is LGHNT and CDR2 is FRNRAP.

This clone was counted only a few times. The chain couples TRBV18 to TRBJ1-1; 7 bases are a match to TRBD1. J lost 4 bases, V lost 5 bases, and 7 bases had no gene match. The CDR3 runs 14 residues. Germline V gives CDR1 KGHSH, CDR2 LQKENI. The DNA for the CDR3 is TGTGCCAGCTCATATACGCAGGGGGGCACTGAAGCTTTCTTT. Protein product: CASSYTQGGTEAFF. The variable domain in full, completed from reference TRBV18 and TRBJ1-1, reads NAGVMQNPRHLVRRRGQEARLRCSPMKGHSHVYWYRQLPEEGLKFMVYLQKENIIDESGMPKERFSAEFPKEGPSILRIQQVVRGDSAAYFCASSYTQGGTEAFFGQGTRLTVV.

The count of this clone is one. J is TRBJ2-2 and V is TRBV19; 12 bases are a match to TRBD1. Trimming at V came to 4 bases and at J to 1 base, leaving 4 bases not matched to a gene. Germline CDR1 is LNHDA and CDR2 is SQIVND (reference sequence). This CDR3 contains 17 residues. Written as DNA, the CDR3 is TGTGCCAGTAGTAAGGGACAGGGGGCCAAGAACACCGGGGAGCTGTTTTTT. The encoded protein is CASSKGQGAKNTGELFF.

The rearrangement uses TRBV4-2 and TRBJ2-1; D not resolved. The CDR3 is made up of 15 amino acids. V shed 1 base and J shed 5 bases, with 12 bases lying between them. Germline values: CDR1 LGHNA, CDR2 YNFKEQ. The CDR3 here is CASSQVLRVDNEQFF. The CDR3 nucleotides are TGTGCCAGCAGCCAAGTACTACGGGTAGACAATGAGCAGTTCTTC.

This chain uses TRBV7-3 with TRBJ2-1; 7 positions agree with TRBD1. J was trimmed by 6 bases and V by 5 bases; bases with no gene match: 10. Germline V lookup: CDR1 SGHTA, CDR2 FQGTGA. The CDR3 has 15 residues. The CDR3 reads CASSPGQVPGNEQFF. CDR3 DNA: TGTGCCAGCAGCCCCGGACAGGTGCCAGGCAATGAGCAGTTCTTC.

This chain joins TRBV6-5 and TRBJ2-2, with 8 positions matching TRBD2. Trimming took 0 bases from V and 3 from J; bases not matched to a gene: 3. In germline, CDR1 is MNHEY, CDR2 SVGAGI. The CDR3 runs 16 residues. The CDR3 loop is CASSYSPGGDTGELFF. The CDR3 nucleotides are TGTGCCAGCAGTTACTCACCCGGGGGGGACACCGGGGAGCTGTTTTTT.

The chain employs TRBV6-5 and TRBJ1-1, with unresolved D. The CDR3 is 12 amino acids. Trimming pared 2 bases from V and 8 bases from J, leaving 9 bases between. In germline, CDR1 is MNHEY, CDR2 SVGAGI. The CDR3 DNA follows: TGTGCCAGCAGTTACGAACTCCTAGAAGCTTTCTTT. This translates into CASSYELLEAFF.

J is TRBJ2-1 and V is TRBV14; tentative D call: TRBD2 (7 bases). The CDR3 extends over 15 amino acids. The germline V gene has CDR1 SGHDN and CDR2 FVKESK. V lost 2 bases and J 7 bases, leaving 15 bases between the germline ends. As DNA, the CDR3 is TGTGCCAGCAGCCAATACTGGGGGGGCCAGAATGAGCAGTTCTTC. Translation: CASSQYWGGQNEQFF.

This sequence joins TRBV21-1 and TRBJ1-2; the tabulated D call, TRBD1, remains unverified against the DNA. TRBV21-1 is a listed pseudogene. CDR3 size: 17 residues. The CDR3: CASSKGKAKTGSYGYTF. The CDR3 nucleotides read TGTGCCAGCAGCAAAGGGAAGGCTAAAACAGGCAGCTATGGCTACACCTTC.

The V gene is TRBV6-1, the J gene TRBJ2-1, with TRBD2 as a possible D gene (7 bases). V lost 6 bases and J 8 bases, leaving 17 bases between the germline ends. Germline CDR1 MNHNS, CDR2 SASEGT. The CDR3 is made up of 14 amino acids. CDR3 DNA: TGTGCCAGCAGCGAGTCGGGGGGCTGGTATGAGCAGTTCTTC. Its protein product is CASSESGGWYEQFF.

Only a few counts were recorded for this clone. The chain joins TRBV6-5 to TRBJ1-5; D gene uncertain. The V gene lost 0 bases and the J gene lost 7 bases, with 7 bases spanning the gap. Per germline, CDR1 MNHEY and CDR2 SVGAGI. The CDR3 totals 13 residues. Here the CDR3 reads CASSYSTGQPQHF. Here the CDR3 DNA reads TGTGCCAGCAGTTACTCGACGGGACAGCCCCAGCATTTT.

This chain uses TRBV4-3 with TRBJ1-4; no definite D call. Germline CDR1 LGHNA, CDR2 YSLEER. This CDR3 has 14 residues. Trimming shortened V by 0 bases and J by 11 bases, and 13 bases separated the two germline ends. CDR3 loop: CASSQENGPGKLFF. The CDR3 DNA follows: TGCGCCAGCAGCCAAGAAAATGGGCCGGGGAAACTGTTTTTT.